Listed below are T cell receptor beta chains from one sample, sequenced in a study of neurological immune-mediated disorders. TCRdb redid the calling of the 5' RACE reads with MiXCR, one entry per CDR3 protein. The sample comprises about 92,000 distinct CDR3 sequences, 3% to 4% of which are singletons, and 2.9% rests with the top ten. Source material: PBMCs. The source of these receptors is a woman aged 50 to 60 with multiple sclerosis. Both conserved end residues are part of each CDR3. A D gene is named only where the DNA matches it firmly. Clone size appears in some rows only: once, few, many, or a class for an expanded clone.

>many|NA|TRBV6-2/TRBV6-3|TRBJ2-5
TGTGCCAGCCGGGACCCCGCGGAGACCCAGTACTTC
CASRDPAETQYF
>many|NA|TRBV2|TRBJ1-5
TGTGCCAGCAGTCGGAAGATGGTGGATAGTCAGCCCCAGCATTTT
CASSRKMVDSQPQHF
>NA|NA|TRBV27|TRBJ2-1
TGTGCCAGCAGTTTATTTGCCATGAGCTCCTACAATGAGCAGTTCTTC
CASSLFAMSSYNEQFF
>many|NA|TRBV7-9|TRBJ2-3
TGTGCCAGCAGCTTTGGGCTAGCGAGCACAGATACGCAGTATTTT
CASSFGLASTDTQYF
>NA|NA|TRBV5-1|TRBJ1-2
TGCGCCAGCAGTCAAAAGGGAAATGGCTATGGCTACACCTTC
CASSQKGNGYGYTF
>many|NA|TRBV6-2/TRBV6-3|TRBJ1-1
TGTGCCAGCACTAGGAGCACTGAAGCTTTCTTT
CASTRSTEAFF
>many|NA|TRBV12-3/TRBV12-4|TRBJ1-2
TGTGCCAGCAGTACCAGAACAGAAATATATGGCTACACCTTC
CASSTRTEIYGYTF
>many|NA|TRBV12-3/TRBV12-4|TRBJ2-1
TGTGCCAGCAGTTTAGGACAGTCCACAGGCCACAATGAGCAGTTCTTC
CASSLGQSTGHNEQFF
>many|NA|TRBV20-1|TRBJ2-1
TGCAGTGTCAAAACACCGGGACTTTACAATGAGCAGTTCTTC
CSVKTPGLYNEQFF
>many|NA|TRBV6-2/TRBV6-3|TRBJ1-5
TGTGCCAGCAGTTACGACAATCAGCCCCAGCATTTT
CASSYDNQPQHF